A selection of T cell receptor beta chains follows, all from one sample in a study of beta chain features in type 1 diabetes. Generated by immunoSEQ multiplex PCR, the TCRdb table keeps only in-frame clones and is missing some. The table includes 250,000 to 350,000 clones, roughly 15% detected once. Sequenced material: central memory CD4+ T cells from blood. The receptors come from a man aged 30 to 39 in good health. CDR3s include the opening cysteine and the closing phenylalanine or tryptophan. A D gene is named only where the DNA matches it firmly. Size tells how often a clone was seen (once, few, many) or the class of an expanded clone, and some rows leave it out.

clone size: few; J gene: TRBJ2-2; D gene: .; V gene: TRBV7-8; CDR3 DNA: TGTGCCAGCAGCCCCGATAGTAGAAACACCGGGGAGCTGTTTTTT; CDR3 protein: CASSPDSRNTGELFF
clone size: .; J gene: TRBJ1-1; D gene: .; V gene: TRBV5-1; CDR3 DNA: TGCGCCAGCAGCCCGGTCACAGGCACTGAAGCTTTCTTT; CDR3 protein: CASSPVTGTEAFF
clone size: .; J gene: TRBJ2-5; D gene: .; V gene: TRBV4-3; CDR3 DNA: TGCGCCAGCAGCCAAGGGGCCAGGGGTGAGACCCAGTACTTC; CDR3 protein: CASSQGARGETQYF
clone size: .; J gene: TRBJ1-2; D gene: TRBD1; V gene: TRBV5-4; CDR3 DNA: TGTGCCAGCAGCTTGCCGAGACAGGGCTCGGGCTATGGCTACACCTTC; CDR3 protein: CASSLPRQGSGYGYTF
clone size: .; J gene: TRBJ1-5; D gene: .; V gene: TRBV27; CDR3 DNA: TGTGCCAGCAGGCGGGACGGGGCTGGGGATCAGCCCCAGCATTTT; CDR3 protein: CASRRDGAGDQPQHF
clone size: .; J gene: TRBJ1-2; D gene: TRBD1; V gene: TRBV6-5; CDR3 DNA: TGTGCCAGCAGTTCAACAGGGGAGAGGAGCTACACCTTC; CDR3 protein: CASSSTGERSYTF
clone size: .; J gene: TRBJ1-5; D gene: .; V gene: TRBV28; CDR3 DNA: TGTGCCAGCAGTTATGACAGCAGCAATCAGCCCCAGCATTTT; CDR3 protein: CASSYDSSNQPQHF
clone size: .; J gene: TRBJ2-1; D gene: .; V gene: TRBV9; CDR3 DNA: TGTGCCAGCAGCGTCAGACTAAACTACAATGAGCAGTTCTTC; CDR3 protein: CASSVRLNYNEQFF
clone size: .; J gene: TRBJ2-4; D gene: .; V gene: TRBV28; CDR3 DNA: TGTGCCAGCCTACCTCCGGGACAAAGCATTCAGTACTTC; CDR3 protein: CASLPPGQSIQYF
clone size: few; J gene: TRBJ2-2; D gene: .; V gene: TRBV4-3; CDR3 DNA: TGCGCCAGCAGCCTAGGGGCTCGCGGGGTATCCGTCGGGGAGCTGTTTTTT; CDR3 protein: CASSLGARGVSVGELFF
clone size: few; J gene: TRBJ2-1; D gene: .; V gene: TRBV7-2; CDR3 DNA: TGTGCCAGCAGTGAACAAGCGTACGAGCAGTTCTTC; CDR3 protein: CASSEQAYEQFF
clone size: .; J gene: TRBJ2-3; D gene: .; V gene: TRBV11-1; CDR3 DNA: TGTGCCAGCAGCTTAGAAGGTACTAGCACAGATACGCAGTATTTT; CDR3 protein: CASSLEGTSTDTQYF
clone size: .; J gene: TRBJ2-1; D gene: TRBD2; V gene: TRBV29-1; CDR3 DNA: TGCAGCGTTGGAGGCAAACTAGCGGGAGGGCGCATCTCCTACAATGAGCAGTTCTTC; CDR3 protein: CSVGGKLAGGRISYNEQFF
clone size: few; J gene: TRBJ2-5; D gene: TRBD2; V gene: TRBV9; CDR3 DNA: TGTGCCAGCAGCGTAGGCGTAGCGGGAGTTGAAGAGACCCAGTACTTC; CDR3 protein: CASSVGVAGVEETQYF
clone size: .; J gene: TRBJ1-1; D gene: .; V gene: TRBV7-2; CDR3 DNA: TGTGCCAGCGGGTCAGGGTGGGGAGCTTTCTTT; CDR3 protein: CASGSGWGAFF
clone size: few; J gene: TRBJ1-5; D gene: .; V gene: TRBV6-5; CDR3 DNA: TGTGCCAGCAGTTCACAGGGAGCCCAGCCCCAGCATTTT; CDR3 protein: CASSSQGAQPQHF
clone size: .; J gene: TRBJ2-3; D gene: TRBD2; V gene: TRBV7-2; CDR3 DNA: TGTGCCAGCAGCCCGAAAATAAGCGGGGGGTTTGGCACAGATACGCAGTATTTT; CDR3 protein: CASSPKISGGFGTDTQYF
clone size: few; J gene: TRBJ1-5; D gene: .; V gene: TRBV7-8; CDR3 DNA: TGTGCCAGCAGCTTAAACCAACTCCCCAATCAGCCCCAGCATTTT; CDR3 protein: CASSLNQLPNQPQHF